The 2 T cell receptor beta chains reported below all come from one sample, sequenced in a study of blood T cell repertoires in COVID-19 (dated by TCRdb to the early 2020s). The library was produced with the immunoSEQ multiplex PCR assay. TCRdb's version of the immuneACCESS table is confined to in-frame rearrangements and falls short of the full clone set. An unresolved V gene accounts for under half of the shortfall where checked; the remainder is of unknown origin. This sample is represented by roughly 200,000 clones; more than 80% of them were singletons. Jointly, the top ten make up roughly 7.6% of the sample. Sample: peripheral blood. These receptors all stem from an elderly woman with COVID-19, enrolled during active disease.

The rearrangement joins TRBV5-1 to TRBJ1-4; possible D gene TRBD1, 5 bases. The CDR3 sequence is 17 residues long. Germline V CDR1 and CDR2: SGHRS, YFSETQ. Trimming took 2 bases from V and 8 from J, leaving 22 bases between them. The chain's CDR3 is CASSLVPGSQGGEKLFF. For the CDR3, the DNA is TGCGCCAGCAGCTTAGTACCCGGGAGTCAGGGCGGGGAAAAACTGTTTTTT. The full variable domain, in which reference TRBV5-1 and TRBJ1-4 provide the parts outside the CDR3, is KAGVTQTPRYLIKTRGQQVTLSCSPISGHRSVSWYQQTPGQGLQFLFEYFSETQRNKGNFPGRFSGRQFSNSRSEMNVSTLELGDSALYLCASSLVPGSQGGEKLFFGSGTQLSVL.

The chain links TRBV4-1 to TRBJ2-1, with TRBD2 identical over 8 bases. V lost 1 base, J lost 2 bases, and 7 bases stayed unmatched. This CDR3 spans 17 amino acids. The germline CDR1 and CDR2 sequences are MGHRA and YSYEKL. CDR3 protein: CASSQGGGLATYNEQFF. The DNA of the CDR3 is TGCGCCAGCAGCCAAGGGGGCGGACTAGCTACCTACAATGAGCAGTTCTTC.